These 17 T cell receptor beta chains were all obtained from the same sample, sequenced in a study of CD8+ T cells in alopecia areata. Extracted RNA was reverse transcribed into cDNA, the sequencing template. Clones were sequenced by immunoSEQ multiplex PCR, and TCRdb holds only the in-frame ones, with some missing. The sample has about 150,000 clones, around 55% seen once. Material: CD4+ T cells sorted from blood. These receptors originate from a human donor in good health.

This sequence joins TRBV29-1 and TRBJ2-5; D possibly corresponds to TRBD1 (5 bases). CDR1 is SQVTM and CDR2 is ANQGSEA in the germline V gene. V gave up 4 bases and J gave up 4 bases, with 13 bases separating them. The CDR3 has 13 residues. CDR3 bases: TGCAGCGTTGTCGATAGGGGTGGAGAGACCCAGTACTTC. Translated, it gives CSVVDRGGETQYF.

The sample holds many counts of this clone. The chain has TRBV6-1 and TRBJ1-4; D uncertain. Trimming removed 2 bases at V and 4 bases at J, with 8 bases between. The germline V gene has CDR1 MNHNS and CDR2 SASEGT. CDR3 length: 14 amino acids. The CDR3 reads CASSEPVVNEKLFF. As DNA, the CDR3 is TGTGCCAGCAGTGAACCGGTGGTTAATGAAAAACTGTTTTTT.

The rearrangement joins TRBV29-1 to TRBJ1-5, with D perhaps TRBD1 (6 bases). Trimming removed 4 bases at V and 3 bases at J, with 13 bases between. CDR1 SQVTM and CDR2 ANQGSEA come from the germline V gene. CDR3 length: 14 amino acids. The CDR3 region has the DNA TGCAGCGTTGCCCAGGGGAGGCACAATCAGCCCCAGCATTTT. Translation gives CSVAQGRHNQPQHF.

The J gene is TRBJ1-1, the V gene TRBV7-2; D uncertain. Trimming shortened V by 0 bases and J by 2 bases, and 4 bases separated the two germline ends. The germline CDR1 and CDR2 sequences are SGHTA and FQGNSA. The CDR3 has 13 residues. CDR3 protein: CASSLAANTEAFF. CDR3 in DNA: TGTGCCAGCAGCTTAGCCGCCAACACTGAAGCTTTCTTT. The full variable domain, in which reference TRBV7-2 and TRBJ1-1 provide the parts outside the CDR3, is GAGVSQSPSNKVTEKGKDVELRCDPISGHTALYWYRQSLGQGLEFLIYFQGNSAPDKSGLPSDRFSAERTGGSVSTLTIQRTQQEDSAVYLCASSLAANTEAFFGQGTRLTVV.

The J gene is TRBJ2-7, the V gene TRBV29-1, with 8 nucleotides matching TRBD2. Trimming removed 6 bases from V and 5 bases from J; junction bases left unmatched: 9. The germline V gene has CDR1 SQVTM and CDR2 ANQGSEA. The CDR3 has 13 amino acids. The CDR3 loop is CSVAGLASNEQYF. CDR3 DNA sequence: TGCAGCGTGGCTGGACTAGCAAGCAACGAGCAGTACTTC.

This clone was recorded a few times. The V call is TRBV5-1, the J call TRBJ2-7, with D uncertain. Between the trimmed V and J ends, which lost 3 bases and 2 bases, there was a span of 15 bases. The germline gives CDR1 SGHRS, CDR2 YFSETQ. This CDR3 is 15 amino acids long. The CDR3 here is CASSSQDGFPYEQYF. DNA for the CDR3: TGCGCCAGCAGCTCCCAGGACGGGTTCCCCTACGAGCAGTACTTC.

The rearrangement links TRBV11-2 to TRBJ2-7, with 9 bases identical to TRBD2. CDR1 and CDR2 (germline): SGHAT, FQNNGV. This CDR3 has 13 amino acids. V lost 7 bases and J lost 4; bases outside the gene matches: 5. CDR3 in amino acids: CASKAGGGYEQYF. In DNA form, the CDR3 reads TGTGCCAGCAAAGCGGGAGGCGGGTACGAGCAGTACTTC.

The CDR3 DNA is TGTGCCAGCAGCCCCGCCGCCCACGTTGAAGCTTTCTTT. It is translated as CASSPAAHVEAFF. The chain is built from TRBV25-1 and TRBJ1-1; D call uncertain. Per the germline V gene, CDR1 is MGHDK and CDR2 is SYGVNS. The CDR3 has 13 amino acids. V was trimmed by 6 bases and J by 7 bases, leaving 15 bases between them.

The V call is TRBV30, the J call TRBJ1-1; 9 bases align to TRBD1. The CDR3 spans 13 residues. The V segment lost 4 bases and the J segment 11 bases; nucleotides outside the gene matches: 11. Per the germline V gene, CDR1 is GTSNPN and CDR2 is SVGIG (reference sequence). The CDR3 loop reads CAWTGTGIVRAFF. In nucleotides, the CDR3 is TGTGCCTGGACTGGGACAGGGATTGTCCGGGCTTTCTTT.

V and J are TRBV11-2 and TRBJ2-4; unclear D gene. This CDR3 has 13 amino acids. Germline CDR1 SGHAT, CDR2 FQNNGV. Between the trimmed V and J ends, which lost 3 bases and 0 bases, there was a span of 3 bases. CDR3 amino acids: CASSLSAKNIQYF. Here the CDR3 DNA reads TGTGCCAGCAGCTTGTCAGCCAAAAACATTCAGTACTTC.

This clone was detected once. V is TRBV25-1 and J is TRBJ2-5; the match to TRBD1 covers 7 bases. CDR3 length equals 13 residues. CDR1 and CDR2 from the germline V gene are MGHDK and SYGVNS. Trimming cost V 7 bases and J 4 bases; bases outside gene matches: 6. The CDR3 region has the DNA TGTGCCAGCACCCGACAGGGCCCAGAGACCCAGTACTTC. Its protein product is CASTRQGPETQYF.

The chain combines TRBV30 with TRBJ2-1; TRBD2 matches at 8 bases. V was clipped by 2 bases and J by 9 bases; unmatched bases: 6. Germline CDR1 GTSNPN, CDR2 SVGIG (reference sequence). This CDR3 has 13 residues. The CDR3 loop reads CAWSNSLAGEQFF. CDR3 nucleotide sequence: TGTGCCTGGAGTAATTCGCTAGCGGGTGAGCAGTTCTTC.

The chain is built from TRBV5-1 and TRBJ1-1; possible D gene TRBD1, 6 bases. In germline, CDR1 is SGHRS, CDR2 YFSETQ. CDR3 length: 13 residues. The V and J ends lost 2 bases and 6 bases respectively, with 11 bases between them. In DNA, the CDR3 is TGCGCCAGCAGCTTACAGGGCTTCGCTGAAGCTTTCTTT. This sequence encodes CASSLQGFAEAFF.

The gene calls are TRBV30 and TRBJ1-5, with TRBD1 matching 7 bases. Trimming at V came to 1 base and at J to 8 bases, leaving 14 bases not matched to a gene. The CDR3 spans 16 residues. The germline V gene encodes CDR1 GTSNPN and CDR2 SVGIG (reference sequence). The CDR3 sequence: CAWSERQGIGKEPQHF. DNA for the CDR3: TGTGCCTGGAGTGAGCGACAGGGAATCGGGAAGGAGCCCCAGCATTTT.

The genes are TRBV7-9 and TRBJ2-1, with TRBD2 matching over 10 bases. The length of the CDR3 is 16 residues. V was clipped by 5 bases and J by 3 bases; unmatched bases: 7. The germline V gene has CDR1 SEHNR and CDR2 FQNEAQ (reference sequence). The DNA for the CDR3 is TGTGCCAGCAGCGGGAGGGGACTAGCGTACTACAATGAGCAGTTCTTC. As protein: CASSGRGLAYYNEQFF.

This clone showed up just a few times. The chain combines TRBV29-1 with TRBJ2-6; D not certain. The CDR3 consists of 13 residues. Germline values: CDR1 SQVTM, CDR2 ANQGSEA. The ends were cut back, 6 bases at V and 5 bases at J, with 11 bases in the middle. The CDR3 region has the DNA TGCAGCGTGATGGGCCAATGGGCCAACGTCCTGACTTTC. It specifies CSVMGQWANVLTF.

Only one count was recorded for this clone. Mismatch with germline at one junction end may stem from a read error. V usage is TRBV29-1 and J usage is TRBJ2-7; 10 nucleotides match TRBD1. Germline V gives CDR1 SQVTM, CDR2 ANQGSEA. The CDR3 extends over 15 amino acids. The CDR3 protein is CSVKEVGQGQYEQYF. In DNA, the CDR3 is TGCAGCGTTAAAGAAGTGGGACAGGGGCAATACGAGCAGTACTTC.